The rows below give T cell receptor beta chains drawn from one sample of a study of cytomegalovirus exposure and HLA in healthy donors. The protocol was immunoSEQ multiplex PCR, while the TCRdb copy is restricted to in-frame clones and leaves out a portion. This table holds 35,000 to 40,000 clones, nearly 55% found once. Sequenced: PBMCs. The receptors here all came from a woman aged 40 to 50 in good health and CMV-seropositive. The CDR3 runs from the conserved cysteine through the conserved F or W. The D gene is left open where the match is weak. Only part of the rows carry a size: once, few, many, or a class if the clone is expanded.

CDR3	DNA	size	V	D	J
CASSYPAYNEQFF	TGCGCCAGCAGCTACCCGGCCTACAATGAGCAGTTCTTC	.	TRBV5-1	.	TRBJ2-1
CASSQDLSRGGAADTQYF	TGCGCCAGCAGCCAAGATCTCTCCCGCGGGGGGGCTGCAGATACGCAGTATTTT	.	TRBV4-1	TRBD2	TRBJ2-3
CASRGQGLTQHF	TGTGCCAGCCGCGGACAGGGACTAACCCAGCATTTT	once	TRBV6-1	TRBD1	TRBJ1-5
CASSRHRGHNSIMPGYTF	TGCGCCAGCAGTCGCCACAGGGGGCACAACTCCATTATGCCTGGCTACACCTTC	few	TRBV23-1	TRBD1	TRBJ1-2
CASSHQDRGLTEAFF	TGCGCCAGCAGCCATCAGGACAGGGGGCTCACTGAAGCTTTCTTT	.	TRBV5-1	TRBD1	TRBJ1-1
CASSFEEGTEAFF	TGTGCCAGCAGTTTTGAGGAAGGTACTGAAGCTTTCTTT	few	TRBV6-5	.	TRBJ1-1
CASSQVGRSQETQYF	TGCGCCAGCAGCCAAGTGGGCAGGTCTCAAGAGACCCAGTACTTC	once	TRBV4-1	.	TRBJ2-5
CASSFSQETQYF	TGTGCCAGCAGCTTCTCTCAAGAGACCCAGTACTTC	.	TRBV7-2	.	TRBJ2-5
CASSSPFGDMNTEAFF	TGTGCCAGCAGCTCGCCCTTTGGGGACATGAACACTGAAGCTTTCTTT	.	TRBV11-2	.	TRBJ1-1
CASSQEGQGISGYTF	TGCGCCAGCAGCCAAGAGGGACAAGGGATAAGTGGCTACACCTTC	few	TRBV4-1	.	TRBJ1-2
CASSLIPGGPGELFF	TGTGCCAGCAGCTTAATTCCGGGGGGGCCCGGGGAGCTGTTTTTT	.	TRBV11-2	TRBD2	TRBJ2-2
CASSQYSSNTGELFF	TGCGCCAGCAGCCAATACAGTTCGAACACCGGGGAGCTGTTTTTT	once	TRBV4-3	.	TRBJ2-2
CASTPLIDSLSEAFF	TGTGCCAGCACCCCTCTTATAGACAGCCTCAGTGAAGCTTTCTTT	.	TRBV6-1	.	TRBJ1-1
CASSHPLGGRYNEQFF	TGTGCCAGCAGCCACCCCCTAGGGGGAAGATACAATGAGCAGTTCTTC	.	TRBV7-2	.	TRBJ2-1